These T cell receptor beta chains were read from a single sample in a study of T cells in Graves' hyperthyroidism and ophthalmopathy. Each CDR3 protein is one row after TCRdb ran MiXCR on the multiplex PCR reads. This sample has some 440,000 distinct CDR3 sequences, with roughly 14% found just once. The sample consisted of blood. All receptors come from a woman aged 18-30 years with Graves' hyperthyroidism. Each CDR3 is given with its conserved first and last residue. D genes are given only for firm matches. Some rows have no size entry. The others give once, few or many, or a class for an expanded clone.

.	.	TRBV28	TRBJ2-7	CASSKLVPSYEQYF	TGTGCCAGCAGTAAGCTAGTGCCGTCCTACGAGCAGTACTTC
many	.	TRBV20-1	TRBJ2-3	CSARVLGSPLDTQYF	TGCAGTGCTAGGGTACTAGGTAGCCCCCTGGATACGCAGTATTTT
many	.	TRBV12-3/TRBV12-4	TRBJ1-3	CASRSTASGNTIYF	TGTGCCAGCAGGTCGACAGCCTCTGGAAACACCATATATTTT
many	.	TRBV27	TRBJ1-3	CASSKGTHSGNTIYF	TGTGCCAGCAGTAAGGGGACCCACTCTGGAAACACCATATATTTT
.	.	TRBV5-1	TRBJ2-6	CASSLPGANVLTF	TGCGCCAGCAGCTTGCCTGGGGCCAACGTCCTGACTTTC
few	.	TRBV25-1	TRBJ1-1	CASSEPGAGTNTEAFF	TGTGCCAGCAGTGAGCCGGGGGCCGGTACGAACACTGAAGCTTTCTTT
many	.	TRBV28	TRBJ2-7	CASRPQGASYEQYF	TGTGCCAGCAGACCACAGGGCGCCTCCTACGAGCAGTACTTC
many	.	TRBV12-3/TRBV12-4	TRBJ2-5	CASSFRQGQETQYF	TGTGCCAGCAGTTTTAGGCAGGGCCAAGAGACCCAGTACTTC
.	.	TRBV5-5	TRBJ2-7	CASSLGFRNEQYF	TGTGCCAGCAGCTTGGGATTTAGGAACGAGCAGTACTTC
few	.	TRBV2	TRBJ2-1	CASSATAEGFF	TGTGCCAGCAGCGCGACAGCCGAGGGGTTCTTC
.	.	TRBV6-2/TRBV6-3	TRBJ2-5	CASSNSDRAETQYF	TGTGCCAGCAGTAATTCGGACAGAGCAGAGACCCAGTACTTC
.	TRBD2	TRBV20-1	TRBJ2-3	CSASQRGGADTQYF	TGCAGTGCTAGTCAGCGGGGGGGGGCTGATACGCAGTATTTT
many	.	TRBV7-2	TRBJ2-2	CASSPQGGGELFF	TGTGCCAGCAGCCCACAGGGTGGCGGGGAGCTGTTTTTT
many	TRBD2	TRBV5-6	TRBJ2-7	CASSLSGGSYEQYF	TGTGCCAGCAGCTTGAGCGGGGGCTCCTACGAGCAGTACTTC
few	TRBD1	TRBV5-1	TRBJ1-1	CASSLGGTGGSEAFF	TGCGCCAGCAGCTTGGGAGGGACAGGGGGCTCTGAAGCTTTCTTT
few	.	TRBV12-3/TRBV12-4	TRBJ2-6	CASSLRRVISSGANVLTF	TGTGCCAGCAGCCTGAGACGGGTTATAAGCTCTGGGGCCAACGTCCTGACTTTC
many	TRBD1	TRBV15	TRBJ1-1	CATSRGQGHYTEAFF	TGTGCCACCAGCAGGGGACAGGGACATTACACTGAAGCTTTCTTT
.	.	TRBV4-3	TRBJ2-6	CASSQERSGGGANVLTF	TGCGCCAGCAGCCAAGAGAGATCGGGTGGTGGGGCCAACGTCCTGACTTTC
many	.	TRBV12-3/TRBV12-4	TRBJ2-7	CASSHPPDSSYEQYF	TGTGCCAGCAGTCACCCACCGGACAGCTCCTACGAGCAGTACTTC
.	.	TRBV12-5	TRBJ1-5	CASGPGQLSVGEHF	TGTGCTAGTGGGCCTGGACAGCTCTCCGTAGGTGAGCATTTT
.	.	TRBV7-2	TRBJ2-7	CASRSQGGTYEQYF	TGTGCCAGCAGGAGTCAGGGTGGTACCTACGAGCAGTACTTC
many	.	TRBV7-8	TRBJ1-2	CASSLGAGASYGYTF	TGTGCCAGCAGCTTAGGGGCCGGAGCCAGCTATGGCTACACCTTC
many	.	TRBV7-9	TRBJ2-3	CASSPFGAYSTDTQYF	TGTGCCAGCAGCCCCTTCGGGGCATATAGCACAGATACGCAGTATTTT
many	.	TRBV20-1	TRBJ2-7	CSARDNDWSYEQYF	TGCAGTGCTAGAGATAATGACTGGAGCTACGAGCAGTACTTC
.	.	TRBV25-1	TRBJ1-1	CASSESAGRRPAFF	TGTGCCAGCAGTGAATCAGCGGGACGGAGGCCTGCTTTCTTT
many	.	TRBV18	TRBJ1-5	CASSPKGLALDQPQHF	TGTGCCAGCTCACCCAAAGGTTTGGCACTCGATCAGCCCCAGCATTTT
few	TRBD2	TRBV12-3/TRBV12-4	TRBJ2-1	CASSPGTSGGIHNEQFF	TGTGCCAGCAGTCCAGGGACTAGCGGGGGGATTCACAATGAGCAGTTCTTC
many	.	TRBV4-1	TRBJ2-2	CASSQGPGRNTGELFF	TGCGCCAGCAGCCAAGGACCGGGGAGGAACACCGGGGAGCTGTTTTTT
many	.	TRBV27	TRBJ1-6	CASSPDSNSPLHF	TGTGCCAGCAGTCCGGACAGTAATTCACCCCTCCACTTT
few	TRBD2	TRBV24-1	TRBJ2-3	CATSDLAGDLTDTQYF	TGTGCCACCAGTGATTTAGCGGGGGACCTCACAGATACGCAGTATTTT
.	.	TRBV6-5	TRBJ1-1	CASSRTGDEAFF	TGTGCCAGCAGCCGGACGGGAGATGAAGCTTTCTTT
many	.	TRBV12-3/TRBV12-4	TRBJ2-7	CASSFRGPGHEQYF	TGTGCCAGCAGTTTCAGGGGACCAGGGCACGAGCAGTACTTC
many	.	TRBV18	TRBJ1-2	CASSPVQQVNYGYTF	TGTGCCAGCTCACCGGTGCAGCAGGTTAACTATGGCTACACCTTC
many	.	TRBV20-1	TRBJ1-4	CSANRESKSLNEKLFF	TGCAGTGCTAACCGGGAATCTAAATCCCTTAATGAAAAACTGTTTTTT
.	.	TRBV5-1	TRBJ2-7	CASSRGTVRDEQYF	TGCGCCAGCAGCAGAGGGACAGTGCGGGATGAGCAGTACTTC
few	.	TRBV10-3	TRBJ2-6	CAISTGMRGANVLTF	TGTGCCATCAGTACAGGGATGAGAGGGGCCAACGTCCTGACTTTC
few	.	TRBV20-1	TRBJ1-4	CSARRPDGNEKLFF	TGCAGTGCTAGAAGACCGGACGGGAATGAAAAACTGTTTTTT
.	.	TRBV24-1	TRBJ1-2	CATSDHRKKGIGYTF	TGTGCCACCAGTGATCACCGAAAGAAGGGCATTGGCTACACCTTC
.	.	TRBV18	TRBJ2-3	CASSPTGKTDTQYF	TGTGCCAGCTCACCCACCGGGAAAACAGATACGCAGTATTTT
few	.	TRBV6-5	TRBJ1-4	CASSYSGGSNEKLFF	TGTGCCAGCAGTTACTCGGGAGGGTCTAATGAAAAACTGTTTTTT
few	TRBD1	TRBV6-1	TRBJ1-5	CASRRGQGGSNQPQHF	TGTGCCAGCAGAAGGGGACAGGGAGGGAGCAATCAGCCCCAGCATTTT
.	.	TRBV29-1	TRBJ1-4	CSAVLGGRINEKLFF	TGCAGCGCCGTATTAGGGGGACGGATTAATGAAAAACTGTTTTTT
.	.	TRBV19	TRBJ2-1	CASSIKGKRISYNEQFF	TGTGCCAGTAGTATAAAAGGGAAAAGAATATCCTACAATGAGCAGTTCTTC
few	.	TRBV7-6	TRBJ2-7	CASSPLGGLFFYEQYF	TGTGCCAGCAGCCCCCTGGGGGGCTTATTTTTCTACGAGCAGTACTTC
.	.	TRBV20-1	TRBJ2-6	CSASTGANVLTF	TGCAGTGCTAGTACTGGGGCCAACGTCCTGACTTTC
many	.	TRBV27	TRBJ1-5	CASSLVGNNQPQHF	TGTGCCAGCAGTTTAGTAGGGAACAATCAGCCCCAGCATTTT
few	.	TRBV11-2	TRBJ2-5	CASSLSGIGETQYF	TGTGCCAGCAGCTTATCGGGAATCGGGGAGACCCAGTACTTC
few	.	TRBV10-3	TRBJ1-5	CAISEFYTLRTSENQPQHF	TGTGCCATCAGTGAGTTTTACACTCTTCGGACATCGGAGAATCAGCCCCAGCATTTT
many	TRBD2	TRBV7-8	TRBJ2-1	CASSPKSSGTYNEQFF	TGTGCCAGCAGCCCGAAGAGTAGCGGGACCTACAATGAGCAGTTCTTC
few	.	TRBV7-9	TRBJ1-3	CASSLGATGNTIYF	TGTGCCAGCAGCTTAGGGGCGACGGGAAACACCATATATTTT
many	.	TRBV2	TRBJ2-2	CASTRETGELFF	TGTGCCAGCACCAGGGAAACCGGGGAGCTGTTTTTT
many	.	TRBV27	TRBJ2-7	CASSSPTRQHSSYEQYF	TGTGCCAGCAGTTCTCCGACTAGACAACATTCCTCCTACGAGCAGTACTTC
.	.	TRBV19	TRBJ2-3	CASSPDLALGDTQYF	TGTGCCAGTAGTCCCGACCTGGCCCTAGGGGATACGCAGTATTTT
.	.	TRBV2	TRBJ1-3	CASSVTASSGNTIYF	TGTGCCAGCAGCGTGACAGCTAGCTCTGGAAACACCATATATTTT